This T cell receptor (beta chain) was recorded in a study of cytomegalovirus exposure and HLA in healthy donors. This CDR3 comprises 13 residues. In germline, CDR1 is SQVTM, CDR2 ANQGSEA. Trimming at V came to 3 bases and at J to 2 bases, leaving 3 bases not matched to a gene. Profiling relied on immunoSEQ multiplex PCR, and the TCRdb table lists in-frame clones only, not all of them. The sample carries 250,000 to 400,000 clones, roughly 86% recorded once. The rearrangement uses TRBV29-1 and TRBJ2-7; 8 bases match TRBD1. This TCR was recovered from a man younger than 45 in good health and CMV-seronegative. The sequenced material came from PBMCs. CDR3 sequence (DNA): TGCAGCGTTGAGACAGGGGATACCTACGAGCAGTACTTC. Protein sequence: CSVETGDTYEQYF.